The 16 T cell receptor beta chains below come from one sample, sequenced in a study of CD8 T cells in Susac syndrome. When the RNA was reverse transcribed, random hexamers were used with an input of about 0.5 to 1 ug. TCRdb recomputed calls from the immunoSEQ multiplex PCR reads with MiXCR, one row per CDR3 protein. The table records 130,000 to 150,000 distinct CDR3 sequences, 90% to 95% of them present only once. Sequencing was carried out using CD8+ T cells from PBMCs. The receptors come from a human donor in good health.

CDR3 sequence (DNA): TGCGCCAGCAGCTATGGGCCCAATGAGCAGTTCTTC. This codes for CASSYGPNEQFF. The rearrangement uses TRBV5-1 and TRBJ2-1; D call uncertain. The CDR3 has 12 amino acids. The V and J ends lost 3 bases and 6 bases respectively, with 7 bases between them. Germline V gene lookup returns CDR1 SGHRS and CDR2 YFSETQ.

This chain uses TRBV27 with TRBJ1-1; 9 positions match TRBD1. With 6 bases clipped from V and 3 bases from J, the junction kept 11 bases outside the gene matches. Per the germline V gene, CDR1 is MNHEY and CDR2 is SMNVEV (reference sequence). The CDR3 spans 16 residues. CDR3 sequence reads: CASSRYRDREDTEAFF. CDR3 in DNA: TGTGCCAGCAGCCGATACCGGGACAGGGAAGACACTGAAGCTTTCTTT.

The J gene is TRBJ1-2, the V gene TRBV28; TRBD1 is a possible D gene (5 bases). The CDR3 has 12 residues. Germline CDR1 MDHEN, CDR2 SYDVKM. With 6 bases removed from V and 8 bases from J, the gap between germline ends came to 13 bases. For the CDR3, the DNA is TGTGCCAGCAGCAGAGGGGCTGAGGGCTACACCTTC. Protein product: CASSRGAEGYTF.

There are a few counts of this clonotype. The J gene is TRBJ2-1, the V gene TRBV27; perhaps TRBD2 as D (6 bases). The ends were cut back, 4 bases at V and 10 bases at J, with 8 bases in the middle. The CDR3 extends over 11 amino acids. The V gene's germline CDR1 is MNHEY and CDR2 SMNVEV (reference sequence). The CDR3 DNA sequence: TGTGCCAGCAGTTCTGGAGGGGAGCAGTTCTTC. Its translation: CASSSGGEQFF.

The chain links TRBV9 to TRBJ2-3; D is uncertain. The CDR3 spans 14 residues. Per germline, CDR1 SGDLS and CDR2 YYNGEE. Trimming removed 4 bases at V and 3 bases at J, with 12 bases between. DNA of the CDR3: TGTGCCAGCAGCCCCGGAGTGGAAACAGATACGCAGTATTTT. Protein product: CASSPGVETDTQYF.

V gene TRBV15 combines with J gene TRBJ2-2, with D hard to call. V was shortened by 0 bases and J by 6 bases, with 2 bases between the two germline ends. CDR3 length: 12 residues. The germline CDR1 and CDR2 sequences are LNHNV and YYDKDF (reference sequence). DNA for the CDR3: TGTGCCACCAGCAGAGAGGCCGGGGAGCTGTTTTTT. Its translation: CATSREAGELFF.

The J gene is TRBJ2-1, the V gene TRBV2; D remains unclear. CDR3 length equals 15 residues. Per the germline V gene, CDR1 is SNHLY and CDR2 is FYNNEI. With 1 base removed from V and 0 bases from J, the gap between germline ends came to 7 bases. The CDR3 here is CASSEEVSSYNEQFF. Here the CDR3 DNA reads TGTGCCAGCAGTGAAGAGGTTAGCTCCTACAATGAGCAGTTCTTC.

This clonotype came up once. The DNA of the CDR3 is TGTGCCAGCAGCGGGTTCCCCGCCATGTCGGAGACCCAGTACTTC. Amino acids: CASSGFPAMSETQYF. The chain recombines TRBV9 with TRBJ2-5; D is unresolved. Trimming took 3 bases from V and 5 from J, leaving 17 bases between them. Germline V gene sequence: CDR1 SGDLS, CDR2 YYNGEE. The CDR3 spans 15 residues.

The chain uses TRBV12-3 or TRBV12-4 and TRBJ2-7; 12 bases are shared with TRBD2. This CDR3 contains 16 residues. V was clipped by 5 bases and J by 4 bases; unmatched bases: 9. The CDR3 loop reads CASSPETSGSGYEQYF. DNA of the CDR3: TGTGCCAGCAGTCCGGAGACTAGCGGGAGCGGGTACGAGCAGTACTTC.

The genes are TRBV9 and TRBJ2-2; unclear D gene. The V and J ends lost 9 bases and 6 bases respectively, with 9 bases between them. Germline CDR1 is SGDLS and CDR2 is YYNGEE. The length of the CDR3 is 11 residues. CDR3 in DNA: TGTGCCACAGGACCCCCCGGGGAGCTGTTTTTT. As protein: CATGPPGELFF.

The chain has TRBV6-5 and TRBJ2-7; D ambiguous. The germline V gene has CDR1 MNHEY and CDR2 SVGAGI. The CDR3 is 15 amino acids. The germline V and J ends were trimmed by 0 bases and 2 bases, with 11 bases remaining between them. CDR3 sequence (DNA): TGTGCCAGCAGTTACTCGACGGAACTGACCTACGAGCAGTACTTC. This encodes CASSYSTELTYEQYF.

The chain joins TRBV20-1 to TRBJ2-7; no clear D. Germline CDR1 reads DFQATT; CDR2 reads SNEGSKA (reference sequence). The V end lost 3 bases, the J end lost 0 bases, and 18 bases lay between the germline ends. The CDR3 spans 16 residues. The CDR3 DNA reads as TGCAGTGCTAGTCCTAGTGAGAGACTTCACTCCTACGAGCAGTACTTC. Its translation: CSASPSERLHSYEQYF.

The chain employs TRBV5-6 and TRBJ2-5, with D uncertain. V was trimmed by 0 bases and J by 5 bases, leaving 14 bases between them. Looked up from germline, CDR1 is SGHDT and CDR2 is YYEEEE. There are 15 residues in the CDR3. CDR3 residues: CASSLGGPNGETQYF. CDR3 bases: TGTGCCAGCAGCTTGGGAGGCCCCAACGGGGAGACCCAGTACTTC.

V usage is TRBV6-8 and J usage is TRBJ1-2, with unresolved D. The CDR3 consists of 13 residues. V was trimmed by 5 bases and J by 6 bases, leaving 13 bases between them. Germline CDR1 and CDR2: MNHGY and SAAAGT. The CDR3 loop reads CASSPLHRDGYTF. The CDR3 DNA follows: TGTGCCAGCAGTCCCTTACATCGAGATGGCTACACCTTC.

J is TRBJ2-3 and V is TRBV20-1, with 9 bases lining up with TRBD2. Losses at the gene ends were 0 bases for V and 5 bases for J; bases not matched to a gene: 3. CDR3 length equals 14 residues. Germline CDR1 reads DFQATT; CDR2 reads SNEGSKA (reference sequence). The CDR3 sequence: CSARDSGGGDTQYF. The CDR3 region has the DNA TGCAGTGCTAGAGATAGCGGGGGCGGAGATACGCAGTATTTT.

This sequence joins TRBV30 and TRBJ2-1; D remains unclear. Germline V gene sequence: CDR1 GTSNPN, CDR2 SVGIG (reference sequence). With 2 bases removed from V and 8 bases from J, the gap between germline ends came to 16 bases. The CDR3 loop spans 14 amino acids. DNA for the CDR3: TGTGCCTGGAGTTACATAGTGTCTAACGATGAGCAGTTCTTC. Translation gives CAWSYIVSNDEQFF.